This TCR beta chain is from a study of T cells in Graves' hyperthyroidism and ophthalmopathy (dated 2019 in TCRdb). As for the study more broadly: Peripheral blood samples were taken at the time of initial diagnosis, prior to any treatment. TCR V-J signatures able to tell the groups apart were searched for in a discovery cohort of about a hundred patients, of whom about 40 had Graves' ophthalmopathy and about 60 had stable Graves' hyperthyroidism. An independent validation cohort of under 20 hyperthyroidism patients and approximately 16 patients who later progressed to ophthalmopathy tested prospective prediction of ophthalmopathy. The 75 to 100 discovery patients were divided at random into training and test sets in a 7:3 ratio. Thyroid tissue and blood T-cell repertoires from six Graves' hyperthyroidism patients were also compared in the study. After sampling, hyperthyroidism patients received methimazole starting at 30 mg daily, and ophthalmopathy patients received high-dose intravenous methylprednisolone. According to the paper, TCR Vbeta CDR3 sequencing was carried out on roughly 130 peripheral blood samples, which came from fewer than 50 ophthalmopathy, 70 to 80 hyperthyroidism and around 17 progressor patients. Study-level results and caveats: In validation, progression to ophthalmopathy was predicted by the model with almost 71% sensitivity and roughly 76% specificity, a median of approximately 6.5 months before onset. A model built on a 13 V-J signature distinguished ophthalmopathy from stable hyperthyroidism, reaching roughly 88% sensitivity and approximately 81% specificity in cross-validation and 80%/75% in testing. No statistical method was used to set the sample size in advance, and investigators knew the group allocation. Most expanded thyroid clonotypes (frequency above 0.001) were also detected in blood, a finding suggesting that blood repertoires may reflect thyroid immune responses.

The TCR beta CDR3 regions were amplified from the RNA transcripts. For the first round of RT-PCR on the TCR CDR3, the HTBI primer set was used together with the Qiagen OneStep RT-PCR kit. The libraries were constructed in a second round of multiplex PCR and then size-selected and purified. Sequencing of the libraries was done on an Illumina HiSeq2000 using paired-end 100 bp reads. The authors' analysis ran thus. SOAPnuke was used to process the raw data, removing reads that contained adapters or uncalled bases, had a mean Phred below 15, or lacked an exact match to the constant primer or identifier. High-quality paired reads were merged using COPE v1.2.5, and each unique nucleotide sequence was defined as a clonotype. MiTCR v1.1 was used to align clonotypes to the IMGT TRBV, TRBD and TRBJ reference segments. Analysis was restricted to V-J combinations with a frequency above 0.0001, which covered over 98% of repertoires. A TCS score was defined as the ratio of F50 (clonal expansion) to E x V (chaos), with BLOSUM62-based TCRdist applied between CDR3 peptides within each V-J. Welch's t-statistics and random forest reduced 450 to 600 V-J features to roughly 13, which were used in a naive Bayes classifier (R e1071). TCRdb reanalyzed the raw reads on its own, using fastp at Q25 for trimming and MiXCR for clone calling, and kept in-frame beta chains. Rows are unified per CDR3 protein, each entry keeping the most common DNA and genes. These V and J calls derive from TCRdb rather than the authors' analysis. Within this sample are about 600,000 distinct CDR3 sequences, with about a sixth of them counted one time only. The ten largest clones represent more than 3% of the sample.

The germline V gene sets CDR1 to KGHSH and CDR2 to LQKENI. The CDR3 holds 16 amino acids from the cysteine to the phenylalanine. Solely the CDR3 DNA is kept, with 48 bases framed from the first base. V is pruned by 4 bases and J by 0 bases, leaving 5 bases of the junction without a gene match. This clonotype was recorded at least ten times. It lacks a known antigen. Base qualities are not provided; no much larger clone lies one nucleotide away. Ophthalmopathy patients had moderately to severely active disease, Clinical Activity Score of at least 3, NOSPECS grade of at least 4, and duration under 3 months. Exclusion was applied to patients with uncontrolled infections, other autoimmune diseases, pregnancy or lactation. Diagnoses were based on clinical symptoms, serum thyroxine and TRAb, thyroid ultrasound and orbital computed tomography. PBMCs were isolated from approximately 10 ml of fresh peripheral blood by Ficoll-Paque density gradient centrifugation. Trizol reagent was used to extract total RNA, and RNA quality was then checked on an Agilent 2100 Bioanalyzer.

Sample: blood. The V and J genes are TRBV18 and TRBJ1-4; 7 central nucleotides agree with TRBD1. This clonotype originated in a woman aged 40 to 50 with Graves' ophthalmopathy. The nucleotide sequence is TGTGCCAGCTCACGGGACAGAAGTCCAACTAATGAAAAACTGTTTTTT. It encodes CASSRDRSPTNEKLFF.